Here is one T cell receptor (beta chain) with its context. This sample stems from a study of a mutant IDH1 vaccine in newly diagnosed glioma. Study-wide context: Most patients had received both radiotherapy and temozolomide, the prior options being radiotherapy, temozolomide, or both.

The time point denotes: baseline, week 1 (first vaccination visit). Treatment here: pre-vaccination baseline after standard-of-care therapy. The protocol was immunoSEQ multiplex PCR, while the TCRdb copy is restricted to in-frame clones and leaves out a portion. The profile covers about 92,000 clones, with 80% appearing a single time and around 7% taken by the ten largest. The sequence came from a man in his forties or fifties with glioma. The specimen was PBMCs, collected from a glioma patient treated with radiotherapy, temozolomide or both.

The CDR3 nucleotides are TGCGCCAGCAGCTCCCCAGGCCGGCTAAACAATGAGCAGTTCTTC. It yields the protein CASSSPGRLNNEQFF. The V gene is TRBV5-1, the J gene TRBJ2-1; no definite D call. V lost 3 bases and J lost 5, with 15 bases in between. This CDR3 region has 15 residues. From germline, CDR1 is SGHRS and CDR2 YFSETQ.